Each of the 21 T cell receptor beta chains below was sequenced from the same sample in a study of graft-versus-host responses after intestinal transplantation. The assay was immunoSEQ multiplex PCR, and TCRdb's table has in-frame clones only and misses some. The table includes tens of thousands of clones, roughly nine tenths detected once. Their cognate antigens are unknown. The sample consisted of unstimulated CD8+ T cells sorted from spleen or lymph node cells, taken before intestinal transplant. The receptors here all came from a human donor who received an intestinal transplant.

This sequence joins TRBV6-5 and TRBJ1-1; D remains ambiguous. The germline V gene has CDR1 MNHEY and CDR2 SVGAGI. V lost 0 bases and J 8 bases, leaving 10 bases between the germline ends. The CDR3 totals 13 residues. CDR3 in amino acids: CASSYSTGSEAFF. Written as DNA, the CDR3 is TGTGCCAGCAGTTACTCGACGGGGTCCGAAGCTTTCTTT.

This clone appeared a few times. The rearrangement links TRBV27 to TRBJ2-7; D is possibly TRBD2 (6 bases). The germline V and J ends were trimmed by 5 bases and 6 bases, with 11 bases remaining between them. Germline assignment: CDR1 MNHEY and CDR2 SMNVEV (reference sequence). The CDR3 spans 12 residues. Written as DNA, the CDR3 is TGTGCCAGCAGTAGAGTCGGGAGCGAGCAGTACTTC. Translated: CASSRVGSEQYF.

V gene TRBV5-6 combines with J gene TRBJ2-5; 8 bases map to TRBD1. In germline, CDR1 is SGHDT, CDR2 YYEEEE. V lost 3 bases, J lost 5 bases, and 3 bases stayed unmatched. The CDR3 runs 13 residues. The DNA of the CDR3 is TGTGCCAGCAGCTGGACAGGGCGGGAGACCCAGTACTTC. Translated, it gives CASSWTGRETQYF.

The rearrangement uses TRBV6-1 and TRBJ1-1, with 7 bases fitting TRBD1. CDR1 and CDR2 (germline): MNHNS, SASEGT. CDR3 length: 15 amino acids. The V and J ends lost 6 bases and 4 bases, in that order; junction bases with no gene match: 11. CDR3 sequence (DNA): TGTGCCAGCAGCCCGACAGGGCCCTATCGCACTGAAGCTTTCTTT. Its translation: CASSPTGPYRTEAFF.

V is TRBV6-6 and J is TRBJ1-2; D is perhaps TRBD1 (6 bases). This CDR3 contains 14 residues. Germline CDR1 MNHNY, CDR2 SVGAGI (reference sequence). V was shortened by 4 bases and J by 0 bases, with 9 bases between the two germline ends. This chain's CDR3 is CASSSQGSNYGYTF. The CDR3 bases are TGTGCCAGCAGTTCCCAGGGGTCTAACTATGGCTACACCTTC.

This chain links TRBV6-5 with TRBJ2-1, with D possibly being TRBD2 (5 bases). Trimming pared 2 bases from V and 6 bases from J, leaving 17 bases between. The CDR3 contains 16 residues. Germline V CDR1 and CDR2: MNHEY, SVGAGI. The CDR3 DNA reads TGTGCCAGCAGTTACCGGCTAGCAACGACCTTCAATGAGCAGTTCTTC. This gives the protein CASSYRLATTFNEQFF.

This sequence joins TRBV9 and TRBJ1-4, with TRBD1 as a possible D gene (5 bases). This CDR3 is built from 14 residues. Looked up from germline, CDR1 is SGDLS and CDR2 is YYNGEE. The ends were cut back, 0 bases at V and 7 bases at J, with 10 bases in the middle. The CDR3 region has the DNA TGTGCCAGCAGCGTAGCTTCCAGGGCTGAAAAACTGTTTTTT. It specifies CASSVASRAEKLFF.

V usage is TRBV27 and J usage is TRBJ2-4, with D possibly being TRBD1 (6 bases). Trimming cost V 4 bases and J 1 base, with 14 bases left between them. Per the germline V gene, CDR1 is MNHEY and CDR2 is SMNVEV (reference sequence). The CDR3 runs to 16 residues. The CDR3 nucleotides are TGTGCCAGCAGTTCCAATCAGGGGTGGGCCAAAAACATTCAGTACTTC. Residues: CASSSNQGWAKNIQYF.

The V call is TRBV19, the J call TRBJ2-1, with D unresolved. CDR1 is LNHDA and CDR2 is SQIVND in the germline V gene (reference sequence). The CDR3 has 14 residues. Between the trimmed V and J ends, which lost 1 base and 0 bases, there was a span of 4 bases. The CDR3 loop reads CASSIANSYNEQFF. The CDR3 DNA sequence: TGTGCCAGTAGTATAGCTAACTCCTACAATGAGCAGTTCTTC.

The chain links TRBV7-7 to TRBJ2-7; 9 nucleotides align to TRBD1. The V gene end was trimmed by 5 bases and the J gene end by 1 base; junction bases not matched to a gene: 3. This CDR3 region has 14 residues. Germline V gives CDR1 SSHAT, CDR2 FNYEAQ (reference sequence). CDR3 nucleotide sequence: TGTGCCAGCAGCCCCGGGACAGGGTCCTACGAGCAGTACTTC. It codes for CASSPGTGSYEQYF.

The gene calls are TRBV6-1 and TRBJ2-1; TRBD2 agrees at 7 bases. The V segment lost 8 bases and the J segment 10 bases; nucleotides outside the gene matches: 11. The CDR3 totals 13 residues. Germline assignment: CDR1 MNHNS and CDR2 SASEGT. CDR3 sequence (DNA): TGTGCCAGCGGAACTAGCGTAAGGGGAGAGCAGTTCTTC. This codes for CASGTSVRGEQFF.

This rearrangement joins TRBV29-1 to TRBJ2-3; D is unclear. Germline lookup yields CDR1 SQVTM and CDR2 ANQGSEA. The CDR3 loop spans 13 amino acids. With 3 bases removed from V and 4 bases from J, the gap between germline ends came to 11 bases. CDR3 residues: CSVDVDGSDTQYF. The CDR3 DNA reads TGCAGCGTTGACGTCGACGGGTCAGATACGCAGTATTTT.

The CDR3 nucleotides are TGTGCCAGCAGCCCTACTACCGAGACTGAAGCTTTCTTT. It yields the protein CASSPTTETEAFF. The rearrangement joins TRBV6-5 to TRBJ1-1; D is undetermined. Trimming took 6 bases from V and 5 from J, leaving 13 bases between them. Germline V gene sequence: CDR1 MNHEY, CDR2 SVGAGI. This CDR3 has 13 amino acids.

This chain links TRBV5-4 with TRBJ2-7; 7 bases map to TRBD2. The CDR3 has 15 amino acids. Germline lookup yields CDR1 SGHNT and CDR2 YYREEE (reference sequence). Trimming took 0 bases from V and 0 from J; bases not matched to a gene: 3. In DNA form, the CDR3 reads TGTGCCAGCAGCTTGGACGGGGGGAGCTCCTACGAGCAGTACTTC. Protein sequence: CASSLDGGSSYEQYF.

This clone was recorded many times. V and J are TRBV6-6 and TRBJ1-5, with D uncertain. CDR3 length: 12 amino acids. V dropped 0 bases and J dropped 8 bases, with 5 bases sitting between them. The germline CDR1 and CDR2 sequences are MNHNY and SVGAGI (reference sequence). This CDR3 reads CASSYSVEPQHF. The CDR3 region has the DNA TGTGCCAGCAGTTACTCCGTTGAGCCCCAGCATTTT.

The count of this clone is one. The chain recombines TRBV13 with TRBJ2-3, with no clear D. Germline values: CDR1 PRHDT, CDR2 FYEKMQ (reference sequence). CDR3 length equals 13 residues. The V end lost 0 bases, the J end lost 6 bases, and 7 bases lay between the germline ends. This chain's CDR3 is CASSLGNADTQYF. The CDR3 coding sequence is TGTGCCAGCAGCTTAGGCAATGCGGATACGCAGTATTTT.

For this clone: One end of the junction fails to match germline, which may point to a read error. The rearrangement joins TRBV15 to TRBJ2-7, with unresolved D. The CDR3 has 14 amino acids. Germline V CDR1 and CDR2: LNHNV, YYDKDF (reference sequence). In DNA form, the CDR3 reads TGTGCCACCAGAAGAGAAGCAGGCTCCTACGAGCAGTACTTC. Its translation is CATRREAGSYEQYF.

This chain links TRBV7-2 with TRBJ1-5; a weak D match, TRBD1 (5 bases). There are 15 residues in the CDR3. The ends were cut back, 4 bases at V and 3 bases at J, with 13 bases in the middle. CDR1 SGHTA and CDR2 FQGNSA come from the germline V gene. CDR3 DNA: TGTGCCAGCAGCTCCGGAAGGGGTATCAATCAGCCCCAGCATTTT. Encoded protein: CASSSGRGINQPQHF.

The chain recombines TRBV30 with TRBJ2-1; 8 positions agree with TRBD1. Unmatched junction bases numbered 5, after V lost 0 bases and J lost 7 bases. The CDR3 contains 14 residues. Per germline, CDR1 GTSNPN and CDR2 SVGIG (reference sequence). DNA for the CDR3: TGTGCCTGGAGTGTAGGGACAGGAACTAATGAGCAGTTCTTC. Protein product: CAWSVGTGTNEQFF.

This chain uses TRBV4-1 with TRBJ2-7; TRBD2 aligns across 14 bases. The CDR3 runs 18 residues. Germline CDR1 and CDR2: MGHRA and YSYEKL. Trimming removed 0 bases from V and 4 bases from J; junction bases left unmatched: 8. The CDR3 nucleotides are TGCGCCAGCAGCCAAGATCGACTAGCGGGGGGGAAACTTTACGAGCAGTACTTC. Translating gives CASSQDRLAGGKLYEQYF.

The V call is TRBV29-1, the J call TRBJ2-2, with 10 bases lining up with TRBD1. The CDR3 length is 14 residues. After removal of 5 bases from V and 6 bases from J, the junction contained 6 bases not matched to a gene. Germline V CDR1 and CDR2: SQVTM, ANQGSEA. The CDR3 DNA reads as TGCAGCGTTCGTGGCGGGACAGGGGCCGGGGAGCTGTTTTTT. This encodes CSVRGGTGAGELFF.